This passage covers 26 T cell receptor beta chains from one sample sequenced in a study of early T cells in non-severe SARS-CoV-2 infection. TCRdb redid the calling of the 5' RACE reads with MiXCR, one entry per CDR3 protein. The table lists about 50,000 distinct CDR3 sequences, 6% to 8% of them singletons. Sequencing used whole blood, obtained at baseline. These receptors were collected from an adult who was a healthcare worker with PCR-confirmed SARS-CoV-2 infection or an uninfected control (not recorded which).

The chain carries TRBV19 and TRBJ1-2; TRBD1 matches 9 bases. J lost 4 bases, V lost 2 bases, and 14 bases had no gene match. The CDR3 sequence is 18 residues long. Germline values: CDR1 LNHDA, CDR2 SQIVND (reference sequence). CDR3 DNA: TGTGCCAGTAGTATAATTGGGACAGGGAGTGGAGAGACCTATGGCTACACCTTC. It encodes CASSIIGTGSGETYGYTF.

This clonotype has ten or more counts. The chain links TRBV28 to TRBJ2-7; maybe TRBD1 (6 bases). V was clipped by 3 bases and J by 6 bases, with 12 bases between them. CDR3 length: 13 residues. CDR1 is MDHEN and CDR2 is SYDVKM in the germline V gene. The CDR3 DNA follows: TGTGCCAGCAGTTTTTTCCTCAGGGGCGAGCAGTACTTC. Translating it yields CASSFFLRGEQYF.

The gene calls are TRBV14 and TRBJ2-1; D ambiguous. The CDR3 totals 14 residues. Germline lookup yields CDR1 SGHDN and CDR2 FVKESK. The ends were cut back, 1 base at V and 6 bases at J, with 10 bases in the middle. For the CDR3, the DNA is TGTGCCAGCAGCCAAGTCAGAGGTTTCAATGAGCAGTTCTTC. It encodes CASSQVRGFNEQFF.

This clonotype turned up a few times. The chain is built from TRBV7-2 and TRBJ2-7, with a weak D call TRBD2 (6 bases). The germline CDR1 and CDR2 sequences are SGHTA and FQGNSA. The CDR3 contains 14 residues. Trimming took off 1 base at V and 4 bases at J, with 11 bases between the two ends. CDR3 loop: CASSLGVAAYEQYF. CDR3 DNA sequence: TGTGCCAGCAGCTTAGGGGTAGCGGCTTACGAGCAGTACTTC.

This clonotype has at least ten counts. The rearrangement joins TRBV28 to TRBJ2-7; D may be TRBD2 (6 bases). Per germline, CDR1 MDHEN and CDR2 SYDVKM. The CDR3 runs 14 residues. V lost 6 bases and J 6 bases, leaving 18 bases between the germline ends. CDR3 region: CASSLSGVGGEQYF. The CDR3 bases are TGTGCCAGCAGCCTCTCGGGGGTAGGTGGCGAGCAGTACTTC.

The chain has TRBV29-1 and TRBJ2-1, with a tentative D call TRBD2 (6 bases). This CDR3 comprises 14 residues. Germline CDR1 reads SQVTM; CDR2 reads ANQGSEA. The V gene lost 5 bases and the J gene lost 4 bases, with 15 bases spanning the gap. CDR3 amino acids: CSVLFASVYNEQFF. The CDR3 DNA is TGCAGCGTTTTATTCGCTAGCGTGTACAATGAGCAGTTCTTC.

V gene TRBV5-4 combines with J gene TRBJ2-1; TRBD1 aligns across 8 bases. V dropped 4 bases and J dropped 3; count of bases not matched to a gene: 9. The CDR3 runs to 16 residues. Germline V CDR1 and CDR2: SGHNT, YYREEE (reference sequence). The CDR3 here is CASSPKRQGLYNEQFF. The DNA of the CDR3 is TGTGCCAGCAGCCCTAAAAGACAGGGGCTCTACAATGAGCAGTTCTTC.

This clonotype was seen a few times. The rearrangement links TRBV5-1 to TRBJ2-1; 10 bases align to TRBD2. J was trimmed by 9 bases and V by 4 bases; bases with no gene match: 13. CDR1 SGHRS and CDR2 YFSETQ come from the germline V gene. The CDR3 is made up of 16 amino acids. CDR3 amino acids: CASSVTGTSVFPEQFF. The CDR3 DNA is TGCGCCAGCAGCGTGACCGGGACTAGCGTGTTTCCTGAGCAGTTCTTC.

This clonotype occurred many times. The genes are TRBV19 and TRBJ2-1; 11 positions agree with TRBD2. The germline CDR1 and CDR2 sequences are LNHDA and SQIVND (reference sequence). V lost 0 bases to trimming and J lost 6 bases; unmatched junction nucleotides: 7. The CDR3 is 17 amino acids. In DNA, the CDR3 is TGTGCCAGTAGTATAGATCGGAGACTAGCGGGATCCAATGAGCAGTTCTTC. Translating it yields CASSIDRRLAGSNEQFF.

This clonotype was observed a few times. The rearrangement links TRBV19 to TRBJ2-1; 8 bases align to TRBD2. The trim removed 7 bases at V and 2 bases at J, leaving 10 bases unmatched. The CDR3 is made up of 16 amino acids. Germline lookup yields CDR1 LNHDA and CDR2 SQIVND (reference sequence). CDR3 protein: CASTPSGSKAYNEQFF. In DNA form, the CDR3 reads TGTGCCAGTACCCCAAGCGGGAGTAAGGCCTACAATGAGCAGTTCTTC. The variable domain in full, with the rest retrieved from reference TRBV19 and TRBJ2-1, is DGGITQSPKYLFRKEGQNVTLSCEQNLNHDAMYWYRQDPGQGLRLIYYSQIVNDFQKGDIAEGYSVSREKKESFPLTVTSAQKNPTAFYLCASTPSGSKAYNEQFFGPGTRLTVL.

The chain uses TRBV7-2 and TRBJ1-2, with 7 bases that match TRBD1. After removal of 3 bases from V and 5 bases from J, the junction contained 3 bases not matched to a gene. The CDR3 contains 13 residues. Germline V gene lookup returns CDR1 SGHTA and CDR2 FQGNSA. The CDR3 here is CASSFGQVYGYTF. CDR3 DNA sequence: TGTGCCAGCAGCTTCGGACAGGTTTATGGCTACACCTTC.

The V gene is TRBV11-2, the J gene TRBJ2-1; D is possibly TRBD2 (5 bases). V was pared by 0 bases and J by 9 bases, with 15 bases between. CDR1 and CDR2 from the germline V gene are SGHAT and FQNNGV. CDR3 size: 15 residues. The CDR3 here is CASSLDIGKGLEQFF. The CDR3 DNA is TGTGCCAGCAGCTTAGATATCGGAAAAGGACTTGAGCAGTTCTTC.

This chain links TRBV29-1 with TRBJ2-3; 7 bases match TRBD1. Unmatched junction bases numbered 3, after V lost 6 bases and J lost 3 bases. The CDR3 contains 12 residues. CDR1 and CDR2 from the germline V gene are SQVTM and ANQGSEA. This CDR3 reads CSVRQGTDTQYF. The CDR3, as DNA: TGCAGCGTCAGACAGGGTACAGATACGCAGTATTTT.

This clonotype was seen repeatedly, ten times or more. The CDR3 loop reads CASSFIISGANVLTF. The CDR3 DNA reads TGTGCCAGTAGTTTTATTATCTCTGGGGCCAACGTCCTGACTTTC. This chain joins TRBV19 and TRBJ2-6; D is undetermined. V lost 5 bases, J lost 0 bases, and 8 bases lay in between. Germline CDR1 reads LNHDA; CDR2 reads SQIVND (reference sequence). The length of the CDR3 is 15 residues.

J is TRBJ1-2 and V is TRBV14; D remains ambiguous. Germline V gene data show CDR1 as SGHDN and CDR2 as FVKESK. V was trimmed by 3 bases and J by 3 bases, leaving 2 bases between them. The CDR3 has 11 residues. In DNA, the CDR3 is TGTGCCAGCAGCCATGACTATGGCTACACCTTC. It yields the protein CASSHDYGYTF.

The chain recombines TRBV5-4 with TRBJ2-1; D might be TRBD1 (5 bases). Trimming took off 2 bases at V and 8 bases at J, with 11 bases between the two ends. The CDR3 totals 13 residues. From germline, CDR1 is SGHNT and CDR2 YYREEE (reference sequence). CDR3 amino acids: CASSLGVGDEQFF. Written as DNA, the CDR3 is TGTGCCAGCAGCTTAGGGGTTGGTGATGAGCAGTTCTTC.

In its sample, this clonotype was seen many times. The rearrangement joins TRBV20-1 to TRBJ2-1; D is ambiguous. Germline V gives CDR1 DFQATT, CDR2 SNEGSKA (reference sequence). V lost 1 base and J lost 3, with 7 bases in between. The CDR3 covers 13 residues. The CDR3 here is CSARAASYNEQFF. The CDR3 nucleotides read TGCAGTGCTAGAGCGGCTAGCTACAATGAGCAGTTCTTC.

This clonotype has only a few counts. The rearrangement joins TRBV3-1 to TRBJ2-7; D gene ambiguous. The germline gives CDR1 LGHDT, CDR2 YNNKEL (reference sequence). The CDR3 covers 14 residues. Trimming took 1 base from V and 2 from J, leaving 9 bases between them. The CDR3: CASSQGSSPYEQYF. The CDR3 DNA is TGTGCCAGCAGCCAAGGCAGTAGCCCCTACGAGCAGTACTTC.

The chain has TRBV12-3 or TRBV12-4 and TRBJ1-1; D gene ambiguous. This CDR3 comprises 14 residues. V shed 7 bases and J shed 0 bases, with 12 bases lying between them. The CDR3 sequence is CASNLPRVNTEAFF. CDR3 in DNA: TGTGCCAGCAACCTCCCACGGGTGAACACTGAAGCTTTCTTT.

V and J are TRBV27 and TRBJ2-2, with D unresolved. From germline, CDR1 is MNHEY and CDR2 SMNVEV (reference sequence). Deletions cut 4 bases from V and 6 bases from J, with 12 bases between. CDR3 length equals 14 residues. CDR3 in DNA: TGTGCCAGCAGTTACGTAGGCGAGGCCGGGGAGCTGTTTTTT. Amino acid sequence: CASSYVGEAGELFF.

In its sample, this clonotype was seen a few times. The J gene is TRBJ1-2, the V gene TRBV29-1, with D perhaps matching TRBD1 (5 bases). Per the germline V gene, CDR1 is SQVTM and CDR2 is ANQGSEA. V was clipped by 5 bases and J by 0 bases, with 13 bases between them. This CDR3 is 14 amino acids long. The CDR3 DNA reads TGCAGCGTTTCGTCAGGGCCGTCTAACTATGGCTACACCTTC. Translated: CSVSSGPSNYGYTF.

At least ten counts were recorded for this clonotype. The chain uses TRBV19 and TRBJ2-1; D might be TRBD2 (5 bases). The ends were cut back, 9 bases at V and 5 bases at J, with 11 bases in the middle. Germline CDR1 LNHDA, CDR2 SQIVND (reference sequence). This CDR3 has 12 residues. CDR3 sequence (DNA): TGTGCCAGCTCGGACTGGAACAATGAGCAGTTCTTC. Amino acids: CASSDWNNEQFF.

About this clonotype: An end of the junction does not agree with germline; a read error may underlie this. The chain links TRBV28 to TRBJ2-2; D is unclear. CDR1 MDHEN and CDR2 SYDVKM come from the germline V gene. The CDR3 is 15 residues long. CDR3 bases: TGTGCCAGCAGTCCCCGGCTTTCGAACACCAGGGAGCTGTTTTTT. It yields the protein CASSPRLSNTRELFF.

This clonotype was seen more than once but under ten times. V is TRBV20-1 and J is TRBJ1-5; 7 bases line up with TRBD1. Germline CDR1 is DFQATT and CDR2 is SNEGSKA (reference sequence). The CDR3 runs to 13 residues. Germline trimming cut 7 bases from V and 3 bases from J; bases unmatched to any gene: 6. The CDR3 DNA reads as TGCAGTGTGGCAGGGGGGTCCAATCAGCCCCAGCATTTT. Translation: CSVAGGSNQPQHF.

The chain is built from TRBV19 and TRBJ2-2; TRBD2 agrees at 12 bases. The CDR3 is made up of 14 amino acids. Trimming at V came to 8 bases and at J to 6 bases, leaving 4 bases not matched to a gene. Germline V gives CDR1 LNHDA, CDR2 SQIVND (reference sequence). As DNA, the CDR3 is TGTGCCAGTTCGGGACTAGCGGGTTCCGGGGAGCTGTTTTTT. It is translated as CASSGLAGSGELFF. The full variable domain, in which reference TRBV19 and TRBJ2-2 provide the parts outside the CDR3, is DGGITQSPKYLFRKEGQNVTLSCEQNLNHDAMYWYRQDPGQGLRLIYYSQIVNDFQKGDIAEGYSVSREKKESFPLTVTSAQKNPTAFYLCASSGLAGSGELFFGEGSRLTVL.

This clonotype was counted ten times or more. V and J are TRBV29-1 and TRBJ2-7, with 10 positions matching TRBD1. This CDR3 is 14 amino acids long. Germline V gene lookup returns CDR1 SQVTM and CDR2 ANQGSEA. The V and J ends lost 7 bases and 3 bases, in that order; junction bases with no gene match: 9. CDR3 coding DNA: TGCAGCGCCTTTATCGACAGGGGGCTCTACGAGCAGTACTTC. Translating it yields CSAFIDRGLYEQYF.